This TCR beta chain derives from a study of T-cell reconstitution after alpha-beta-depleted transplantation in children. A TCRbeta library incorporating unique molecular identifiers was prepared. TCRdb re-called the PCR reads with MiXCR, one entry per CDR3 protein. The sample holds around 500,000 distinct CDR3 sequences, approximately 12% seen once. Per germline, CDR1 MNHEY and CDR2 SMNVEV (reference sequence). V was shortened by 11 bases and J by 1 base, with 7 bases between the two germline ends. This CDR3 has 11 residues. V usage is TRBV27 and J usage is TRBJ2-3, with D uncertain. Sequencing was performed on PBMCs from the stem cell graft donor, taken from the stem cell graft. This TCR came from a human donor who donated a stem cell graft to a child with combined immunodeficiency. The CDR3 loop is CAVWGTDTQYF. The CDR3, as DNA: TGTGCCGTTTGGGGCACAGATACGCAGTATTTT.